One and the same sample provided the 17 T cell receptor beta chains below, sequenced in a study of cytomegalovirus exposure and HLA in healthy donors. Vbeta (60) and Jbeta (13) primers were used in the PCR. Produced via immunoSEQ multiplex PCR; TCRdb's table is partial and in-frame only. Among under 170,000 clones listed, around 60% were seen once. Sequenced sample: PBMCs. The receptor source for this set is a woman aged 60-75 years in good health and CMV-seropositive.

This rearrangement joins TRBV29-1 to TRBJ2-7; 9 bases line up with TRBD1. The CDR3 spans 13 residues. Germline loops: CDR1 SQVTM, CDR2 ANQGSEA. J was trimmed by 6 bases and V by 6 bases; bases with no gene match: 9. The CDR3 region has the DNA TGCAGCGTCCGGGACAGGGCGACTAGCGAGCAGTACTTC. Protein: CSVRDRATSEQYF.

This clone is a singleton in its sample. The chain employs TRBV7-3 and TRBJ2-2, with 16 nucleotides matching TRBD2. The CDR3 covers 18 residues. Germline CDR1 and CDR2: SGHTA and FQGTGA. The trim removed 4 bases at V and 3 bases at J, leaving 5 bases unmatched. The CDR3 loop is CASSSRGTSGRDTGELFF. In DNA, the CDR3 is TGTGCCAGCAGCTCCAGGGGGACTAGCGGGAGGGACACCGGGGAGCTGTTTTTT.

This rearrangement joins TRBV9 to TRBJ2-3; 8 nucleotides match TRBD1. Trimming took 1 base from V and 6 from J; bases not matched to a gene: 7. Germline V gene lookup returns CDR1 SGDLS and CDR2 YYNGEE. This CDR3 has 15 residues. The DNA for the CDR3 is TGTGCCAGCAGCGTACGGGACAGGCATACTGATACGCAGTATTTT. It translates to CASSVRDRHTDTQYF.

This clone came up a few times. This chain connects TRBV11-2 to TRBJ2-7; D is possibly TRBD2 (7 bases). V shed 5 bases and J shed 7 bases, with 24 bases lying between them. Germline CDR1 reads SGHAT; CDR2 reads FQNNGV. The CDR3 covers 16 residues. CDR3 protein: CASSLGGGGAMGEQYF. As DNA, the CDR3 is TGTGCCAGCAGCCTAGGGGGGGGTGGGGCGATGGGAGAGCAGTACTTC.

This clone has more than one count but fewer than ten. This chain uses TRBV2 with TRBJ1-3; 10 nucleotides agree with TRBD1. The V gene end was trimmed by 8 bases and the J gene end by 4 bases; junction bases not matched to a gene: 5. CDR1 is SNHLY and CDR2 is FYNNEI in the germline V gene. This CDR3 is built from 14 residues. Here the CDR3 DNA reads TGTGCCAGCCAGACAGGGGGCGCCGGAAACACCATATATTTT. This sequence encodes CASQTGGAGNTIYF.

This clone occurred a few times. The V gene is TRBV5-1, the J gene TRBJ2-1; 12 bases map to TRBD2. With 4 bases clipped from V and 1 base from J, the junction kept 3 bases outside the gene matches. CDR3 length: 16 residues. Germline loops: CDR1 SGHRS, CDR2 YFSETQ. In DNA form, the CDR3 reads TGCGCCAGCAGCCGGGGGACTAGCGGGTCCTACAATGAGCAGTTCTTC. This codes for CASSRGTSGSYNEQFF.

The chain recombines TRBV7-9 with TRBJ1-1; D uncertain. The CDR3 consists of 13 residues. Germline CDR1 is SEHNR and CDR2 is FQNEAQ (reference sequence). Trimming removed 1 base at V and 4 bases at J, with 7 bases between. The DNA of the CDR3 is TGTGCCAGCAGCTTAGGTCCTTCCACTGAAGCTTTCTTT. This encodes CASSLGPSTEAFF.

This CDR3 is CAWRTGGINEKLFF. CDR3 DNA sequence: TGTGCCTGGAGGACCGGGGGGATCAATGAAAAACTGTTTTTT. J is TRBJ1-4 and V is TRBV30, with a possible D match to TRBD1 (5 bases). Per germline, CDR1 GTSNPN and CDR2 SVGIG (reference sequence). This CDR3 has 14 amino acids. Trimming left V 3 bases short and J 5 bases short, with 13 bases between.

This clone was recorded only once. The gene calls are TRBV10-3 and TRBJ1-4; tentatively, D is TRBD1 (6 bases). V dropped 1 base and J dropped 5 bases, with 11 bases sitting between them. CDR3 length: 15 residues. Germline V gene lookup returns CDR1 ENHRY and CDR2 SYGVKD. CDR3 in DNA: TGTGCCATCAGTGAGTGGGCAGGGGTAAATGAAAAACTGTTTTTT. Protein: CAISEWAGVNEKLFF.

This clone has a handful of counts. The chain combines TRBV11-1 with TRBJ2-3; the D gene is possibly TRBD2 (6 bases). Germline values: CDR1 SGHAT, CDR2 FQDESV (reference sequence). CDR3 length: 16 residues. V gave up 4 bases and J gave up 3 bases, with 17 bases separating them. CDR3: CASSSDFGRSTDTQYF. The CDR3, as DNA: TGTGCCAGCAGCTCGGATTTCGGGAGAAGTACAGATACGCAGTATTTT.

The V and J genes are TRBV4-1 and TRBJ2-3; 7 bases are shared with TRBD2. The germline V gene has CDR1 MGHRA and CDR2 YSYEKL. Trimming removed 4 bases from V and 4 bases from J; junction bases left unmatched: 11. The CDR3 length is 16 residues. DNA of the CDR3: TGCGCCAGCAGCCTTTATACTAGCGAACACCCAGATACGCAGTATTTT. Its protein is CASSLYTSEHPDTQYF.

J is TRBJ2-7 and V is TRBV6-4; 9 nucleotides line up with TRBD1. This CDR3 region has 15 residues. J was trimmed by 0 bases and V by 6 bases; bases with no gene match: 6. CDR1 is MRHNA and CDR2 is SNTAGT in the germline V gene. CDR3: CASSGGQGLSYEQYF. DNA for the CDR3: TGTGCCAGCAGCGGGGGACAGGGACTCTCCTACGAGCAGTACTTC.

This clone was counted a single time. Here the CDR3 reads CASSAGTVGGELFF. DNA for the CDR3: TGTGCCAGCAGCGCGGGGACAGTCGGCGGGGAGCTGTTTTTT. The rearrangement joins TRBV9 to TRBJ2-2; 7 bases align to TRBD1. CDR1 and CDR2 from the germline V gene are SGDLS and YYNGEE. The V segment lost 3 bases and the J segment 7 bases; nucleotides outside the gene matches: 6. This CDR3 comprises 14 residues.

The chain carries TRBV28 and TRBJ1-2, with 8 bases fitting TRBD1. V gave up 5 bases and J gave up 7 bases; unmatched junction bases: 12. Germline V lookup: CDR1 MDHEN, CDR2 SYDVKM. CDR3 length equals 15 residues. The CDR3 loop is CASSLFVAGGFGYTF. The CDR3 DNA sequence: TGTGCCAGCAGTCTCTTCGTGGCAGGGGGCTTTGGCTACACCTTC.

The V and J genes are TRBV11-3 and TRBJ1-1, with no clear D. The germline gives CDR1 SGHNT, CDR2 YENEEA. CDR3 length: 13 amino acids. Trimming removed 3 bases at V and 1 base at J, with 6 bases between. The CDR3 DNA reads TGTGCCAGCAGCTTCGGTCAGAACACTGAAGCTTTCTTT. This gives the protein CASSFGQNTEAFF.

The CDR3, as DNA: TGCGCCAGCAGCTTCGACAGGCAGAACACTGAAGCTTTCTTT. Translation gives CASSFDRQNTEAFF. The chain is built from TRBV5-1 and TRBJ1-1, with D tentatively TRBD1 (6 bases). Trimming removed 2 bases at V and 1 base at J, with 9 bases between. The CDR3 runs to 14 residues. Germline V lookup: CDR1 SGHRS, CDR2 YFSETQ.

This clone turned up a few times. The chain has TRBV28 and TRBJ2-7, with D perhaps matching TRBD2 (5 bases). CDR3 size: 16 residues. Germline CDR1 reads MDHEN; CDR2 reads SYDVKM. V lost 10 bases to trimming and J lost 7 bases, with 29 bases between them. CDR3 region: CAISRRSWTAGGEQYF. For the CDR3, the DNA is TGTGCCATCTCCAGACGTAGCTGGACTGCGGGCGGTGAGCAGTACTTC. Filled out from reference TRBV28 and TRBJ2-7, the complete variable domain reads DVKVTQSSRYLVKRTGEKVFLECVQDMDHENMFWYRQDPGLGLRLIYFSYDVKMKEKGDIPEGYSVSREKKERFSLILESASTNQTSMYLCAISRRSWTAGGEQYFGPGTRLTVT.